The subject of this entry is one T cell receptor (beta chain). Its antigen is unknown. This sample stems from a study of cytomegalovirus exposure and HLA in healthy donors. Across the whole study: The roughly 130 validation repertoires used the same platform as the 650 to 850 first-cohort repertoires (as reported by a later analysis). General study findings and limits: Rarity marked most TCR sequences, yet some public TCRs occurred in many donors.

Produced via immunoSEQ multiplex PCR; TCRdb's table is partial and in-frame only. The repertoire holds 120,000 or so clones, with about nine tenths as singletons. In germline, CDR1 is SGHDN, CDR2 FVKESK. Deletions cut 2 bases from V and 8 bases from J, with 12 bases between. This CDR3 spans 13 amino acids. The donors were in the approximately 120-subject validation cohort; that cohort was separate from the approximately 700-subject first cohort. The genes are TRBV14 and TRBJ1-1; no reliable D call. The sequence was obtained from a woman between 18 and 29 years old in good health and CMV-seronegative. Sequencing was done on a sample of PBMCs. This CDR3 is CASSQNSLAEAFF. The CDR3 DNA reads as TGTGCCAGCAGCCAAAACTCCCTCGCAGAAGCTTTCTTT.